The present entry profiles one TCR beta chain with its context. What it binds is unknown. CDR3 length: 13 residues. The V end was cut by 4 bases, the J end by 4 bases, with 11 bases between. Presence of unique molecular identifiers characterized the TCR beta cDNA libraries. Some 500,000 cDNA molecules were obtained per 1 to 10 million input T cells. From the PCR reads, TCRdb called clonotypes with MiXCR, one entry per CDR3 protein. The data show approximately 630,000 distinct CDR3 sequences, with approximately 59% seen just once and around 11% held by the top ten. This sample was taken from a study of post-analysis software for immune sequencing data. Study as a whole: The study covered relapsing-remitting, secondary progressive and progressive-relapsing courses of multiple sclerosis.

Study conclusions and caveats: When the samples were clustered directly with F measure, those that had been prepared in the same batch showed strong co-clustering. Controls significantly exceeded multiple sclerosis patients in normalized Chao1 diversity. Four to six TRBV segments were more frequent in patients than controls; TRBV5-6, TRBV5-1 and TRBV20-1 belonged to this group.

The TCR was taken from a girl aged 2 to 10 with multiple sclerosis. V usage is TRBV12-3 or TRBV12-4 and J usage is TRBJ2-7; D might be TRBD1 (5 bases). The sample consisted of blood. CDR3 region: CASSWRTLYEQYF. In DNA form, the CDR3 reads TGTGCCAGCAGTTGGCGGACACTTTACGAGCAGTACTTC.